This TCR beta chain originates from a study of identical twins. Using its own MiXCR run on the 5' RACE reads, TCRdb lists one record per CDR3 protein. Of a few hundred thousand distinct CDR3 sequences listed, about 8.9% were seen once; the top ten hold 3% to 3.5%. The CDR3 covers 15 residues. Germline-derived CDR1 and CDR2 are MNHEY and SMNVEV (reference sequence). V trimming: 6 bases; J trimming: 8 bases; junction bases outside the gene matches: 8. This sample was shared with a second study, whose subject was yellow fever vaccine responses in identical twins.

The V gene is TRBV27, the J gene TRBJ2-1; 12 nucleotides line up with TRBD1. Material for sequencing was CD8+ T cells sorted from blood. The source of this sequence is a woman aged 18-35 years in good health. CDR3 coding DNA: TGTGCCAGCAGATCCCCGGGACAGGGGGCCCATGAGCAGTTCTTC. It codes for CASRSPGQGAHEQFF.